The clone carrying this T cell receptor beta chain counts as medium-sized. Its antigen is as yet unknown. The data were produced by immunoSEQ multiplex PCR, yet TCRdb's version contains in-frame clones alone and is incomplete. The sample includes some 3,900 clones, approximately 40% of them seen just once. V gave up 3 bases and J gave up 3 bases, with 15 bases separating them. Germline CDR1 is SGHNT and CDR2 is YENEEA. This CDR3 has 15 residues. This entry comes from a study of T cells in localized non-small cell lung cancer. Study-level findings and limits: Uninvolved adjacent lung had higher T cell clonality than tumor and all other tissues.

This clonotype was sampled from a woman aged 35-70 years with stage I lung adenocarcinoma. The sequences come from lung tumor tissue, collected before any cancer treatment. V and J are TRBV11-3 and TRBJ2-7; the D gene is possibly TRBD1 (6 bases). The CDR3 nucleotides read TGTGCCAGCAGCTTTAGAGACAGGCCTCACTACGAGCAGTACTTC. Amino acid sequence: CASSFRDRPHYEQYF.